Reported below is one TCR beta chain. Its cognate antigen is unknown. Germline loops: CDR1 MNHEY, CDR2 SVGEGT. V lost 5 bases and J 0 bases, leaving 14 bases between the germline ends. This CDR3 is built from 16 residues. This sample was taken from a study of T cell responses to AZD1222 COVID-19 vaccine. Sequencing used immunoSEQ multiplex PCR; TCRdb keeps in-frame clones, though not all of them. The sample shows more than 150,000 clones, about 90% of them seen only once. General study results and limits: White British ancestry dominated among donors, who included more females, and clonal diversity was possibly underestimated. At baseline, seropositivity was found in only a handful of AZD1222 recipients. Repertoire sampling occurred only after the peak T cell response. Among vaccine-associated CD4 TCRs, coverage spanned spike, with dominance at 160-218 and 743-854.

Source: peripheral blood, taken on day 0 of AZD1222 vaccination. The gene calls are TRBV6-2 or TRBV6-3 and TRBJ2-4; D remains unclear. The clonotype was recovered from an adult in good health. The CDR3 reads CASSIDQRKAKNIQYF. For the CDR3, the DNA is TGTGCCAGCAGTATTGACCAGCGAAAAGCCAAAAACATTCAGTACTTC.